Below are 2 T cell receptor beta chains sequenced from a single sample in a study of prognosis after radiotherapy for stage I lung cancer. Multiplex PCR, run in two rounds, amplified TCR beta CDR3 from genomic DNA. Gene-specific TRBV and TRBJ primers were used in PCR round one. A single record per CDR3 protein comes from TCRdb applying MiXCR to the multiplex PCR reads. The sample has 20,000 to 30,000 distinct CDR3 sequences, roughly 41% seen once. This specimen consisted of PBMCs, obtained before or after stereotactic body radiation therapy (not recorded which). The receptors shown here come from a donor older than 45 with non-small cell lung cancer.

This chain connects TRBV18 to TRBJ2-7; weak D call: TRBD1 (6 bases). CDR1 is KGHSH, CDR2 LQKENI, per germline. V lost 6 bases and J 2 bases, leaving 17 bases between the germline ends. This CDR3 has 15 amino acids. The CDR3 DNA reads TGTGCCAGCTCGGAAGGGACACGGGCACCCTACGAGCAGTACTTC. Translated, it gives CASSEGTRAPYEQYF.

CDR3 DNA: TGTGCCAGCAGCCCCAATCCCGACAATGAGCAGTTCTTC. Translation: CASSPNPDNEQFF. The chain employs TRBV7-2 and TRBJ2-1; D ambiguous. The CDR3 extends over 13 amino acids. V gave up 5 bases and J gave up 5 bases, with 10 bases separating them. The germline V gene has CDR1 SGHTA and CDR2 FQGNSA.